This TCR beta chain originates from a study of blood T cell repertoires in COVID-19. Overall study: The United States, Italy and Spain were the sources of the acute and convalescent COVID-19 samples. T cells, B-cell-depleted T cells, or PBMCs supplied cDNA or gDNA.

In the source study's methods: Scientists estimated how many nucleated cells there were by amplifying reference gene primers. The assay was immunoSEQ multiplex PCR, and TCRdb's table has in-frame clones only and misses some. The D gene and trimming were derived from the DNA, and the V and J assignments and clone size from that table. The sample contains around 110,000 clones, 71% of which appear only once. The germline CDR1 and CDR2 sequences are LNHDA and SQIVND (reference sequence). V lost 2 bases, J lost 6 bases, and 4 bases stayed unmatched. The CDR3 is 15 residues long. The V and J genes are TRBV19 and TRBJ1-4; 9 nucleotides line up with TRBD1. The TCR sequence derives from a human donor with acute or convalescent COVID-19. The donor label of this sample is uncertain. The sample was peripheral blood. The CDR3 nucleotides are TGTGCCAGTAGTATAAGGGGACAGGGTGATGAAAAACTGTTTTTT. Translating it yields CASSIRGQGDEKLFF.